These T cell receptor beta chains were read from a single sample in a study of blood T cell repertoires in COVID-19. The assay was immunoSEQ multiplex PCR, and TCRdb's table has in-frame clones only and misses some. The sample contains roughly 48,000 clones, 82% of which appear only once. The sample was peripheral blood. These receptors all stem from a man aged 40-50 years with acute or convalescent COVID-19. CDR3s include the opening cysteine and the closing phenylalanine or tryptophan. The D gene is left open where the match is weak. Clone size is stated in some rows and not others, as once, few, many or a class when expanded.

D gene	V gene	clone size	J gene	CDR3 protein	CDR3 DNA
NA	TRBV9	NA	TRBJ2-1	CASSVDFSSYNEQFF	TGTGCCAGCAGCGTAGACTTTAGCTCCTACAATGAGCAGTTCTTC
NA	TRBV24-1	medium-sized	TRBJ1-1	CATRDRSNTEAFF	TGTGCCACCAGGGACAGATCGAACACTGAAGCTTTCTTT
TRBD1	TRBV10-3	NA	TRBJ1-2	CAISPGQAAYGYTF	TGTGCCATCAGCCCGGGACAGGCCGCCTATGGCTACACCTTC
NA	TRBV30	NA	TRBJ1-1	CAWSMNSEAFF	TGTGCCTGGAGTATGAACAGTGAAGCTTTCTTT
NA	TRBV6-5	few	TRBJ1-2	CASSSGVQYGYTF	TGTGCCAGCAGTTCCGGGGTCCAGTATGGCTACACCTTC
NA	TRBV18	NA	TRBJ1-4	CASSPASATNEKLFF	TGTGCCAGCTCACCGGCTTCTGCAACTAATGAAAAACTGTTTTTT
NA	TRBV19	NA	TRBJ1-1	CASSLIPGGTEAFF	TGTGCCAGTAGTTTGATCCCGGGGGGCACTGAAGCTTTCTTT
NA	TRBV24-1	NA	TRBJ2-1	CATSGGNEQFF	TGTGCCACCAGTGGAGGGAACGAGCAGTTCTTC
NA	TRBV30	NA	TRBJ1-2	CAWMGPWIVGGNYGYTF	TGTGCCTGGATGGGGCCCTGGATCGTCGGGGGGAACTATGGCTACACCTTC
TRBD1	TRBV10-3	NA	TRBJ1-2	CAISPGTGVDGYTF	TGTGCCATCAGTCCCGGGACAGGGGTAGATGGCTACACCTTC
TRBD2	TRBV19	NA	TRBJ2-3	CASSDQTSGGINTDTQYF	TGTGCCAGTAGTGATCAGACTAGCGGGGGGATCAACACAGATACGCAGTATTTT
TRBD2	TRBV30	NA	TRBJ2-1	CAWSATGLAGINEQFF	TGTGCCTGGAGTGCAACCGGACTAGCGGGGATCAATGAGCAGTTCTTC
TRBD2	TRBV4-1	NA	TRBJ2-4	CASSQVYGGLRNIQYF	TGCGCCAGCAGCCAGGTATACGGGGGGTTGAGAAACATTCAGTACTTC
NA	TRBV5-1	NA	TRBJ1-1	CASSYSGETEAFF	TGCGCCAGCAGTTATTCAGGGGAAACTGAAGCTTTCTTT
NA	TRBV7-9	NA	TRBJ2-5	CASGGYNGTQYF	TGTGCCAGCGGCGGTTACAATGGGACCCAGTACTTC
NA	TRBV6-6	NA	TRBJ2-7	CASSPRSDSSYEQYF	TGTGCCAGCAGTCCCCGGAGTGACTCCTCCTACGAGCAGTACTTC
TRBD2	TRBV3-1/TRBV3-2	once	TRBJ2-5	CASSFRTSGQETQYF	TGTGCCAGCAGTTTCCGGACTAGCGGGCAAGAGACCCAGTACTTC
NA	TRBV5-1	once	TRBJ1-6	CASSSGGRDSPLHF	TGCGCCAGCAGCTCCGGGGGTCGCGATTCACCCCTCCACTTT
NA	TRBV9	NA	TRBJ2-1	CASSEGQGFSYNEQFF	TGTGCCAGCAGCGAAGGGCAGGGCTTCTCCTACAATGAGCAGTTCTTC
NA	TRBV19	NA	TRBJ1-1	CASSMVGRDLAYRDTAFF	TGTGCCAGTAGTATGGTGGGGAGAGACCTAGCCTACCGGGATACGGCTTTCTTT
NA	TRBV29-1	NA	TRBJ2-1	CSVETPGSSYNEQFF	TGCAGCGTTGAAACCCCGGGGAGCTCCTACAATGAGCAGTTCTTC
NA	TRBV6-1	NA	TRBJ2-7	CASSEASGEQYF	TGTGCCAGCAGTGAAGCGAGCGGTGAGCAGTACTTC
NA	TRBV5-1	NA	TRBJ2-3	CASSSENPGVGSDTQYF	TGCGCCAGCAGCTCCGAGAACCCAGGGGTAGGGTCAGATACGCAGTATTTT
NA	TRBV29-1	NA	TRBJ1-3	CSAGWGEGNTIYF	TGCAGCGCGGGCTGGGGGGAAGGAAACACCATATATTTT
NA	TRBV19	few	TRBJ2-7	CASSTGQTAYEQYF	TGTGCCAGTAGTACGGGACAAACAGCCTACGAGCAGTACTTC
NA	TRBV27	NA	TRBJ1-2	CASSLISGGKANYGYTF	TGTGCCAGCAGTTTGATTTCGGGGGGTAAGGCGAACTATGGCTACACCTTC
NA	TRBV7-2	once	TRBJ1-1	CASSLLGGTEAFF	TGTGCCAGCAGCCTTCTCGGGGGCACTGAAGCTTTCTTT
NA	TRBV7-2	NA	TRBJ1-5	CASSPKGVSNQPQHF	TGTGCCAGCAGCCCCAAAGGAGTAAGCAATCAGCCCCAGCATTTT
NA	TRBV9	NA	TRBJ1-2	CASSVAGGVEGYTF	TGTGCCAGCAGCGTAGCAGGAGGAGTCGAGGGCTACACCTTC
TRBD1	TRBV28	NA	TRBJ1-4	CASPGQGNEKLFF	TGTGCCAGCCCGGGACAGGGGAATGAAAAACTGTTTTTT
TRBD1	TRBV5-1	once	TRBJ1-2	CASSPGTTGQGDYGYTF	TGCGCCAGCAGCCCTGGTACAACGGGACAGGGTGACTATGGCTACACCTTC
NA	TRBV10-3	NA	TRBJ2-3	CAITGDTDTQYF	TGTGCCATCACCGGAGACACAGATACGCAGTATTTT
NA	TRBV24-1	once	TRBJ2-5	CATSDLVQGGSETQYF	TGTGCCACCAGTGATTTGGTGCAAGGGGGTAGCGAGACCCAGTACTTC
NA	TRBV7-9	NA	TRBJ2-7	CASSLTSGGGSGEQYF	TGTGCCAGCAGCTTAACATCCGGAGGGGGCTCTGGCGAGCAGTACTTC
NA	TRBV5-4	NA	TRBJ1-1	CASSLAGANTEAFF	TGTGCCAGCAGCTTGGCGGGAGCGAACACTGAAGCTTTCTTT
TRBD1	TRBV6-5	NA	TRBJ2-7	CASSPTDRAFHEQYF	TGTGCCAGCAGCCCCACGGACAGGGCCTTTCACGAGCAGTACTTC
TRBD1	TRBV3-1/TRBV3-2	NA	TRBJ1-2	CASSQGGGNGYTF	TGTGCCAGCAGCCAAGGAGGGGGCAATGGCTACACCTTC
NA	TRBV19	NA	TRBJ2-2	CASTLNTGELFF	TGTGCCAGTACCCTGAACACCGGGGAGCTGTTTTTT
NA	TRBV4-1	NA	TRBJ1-1	CASSQLAYYTEAFF	TGCGCCAGCAGCCAACTTGCTTACTACACTGAAGCTTTCTTT
TRBD1	TRBV5-1	NA	TRBJ2-3	CASSWTGSSTDTQYF	TGCGCCAGCAGCTGGACAGGTTCTAGCACAGATACGCAGTATTTT
NA	TRBV5-8	NA	TRBJ1-1	CASSLGRGKNTEAFF	TGTGCCAGCAGCTTGGGGCGCGGAAAGAACACTGAAGCTTTCTTT
NA	TRBV18	NA	TRBJ2-7	CASSTGLDYEQYF	TGTGCCAGCTCAACGGGTCTCGACTACGAGCAGTACTTC
TRBD1	TRBV2	NA	TRBJ2-7	CASRDRGSYEQYF	TGTGCCAGCAGGGACAGGGGCTCCTACGAGCAGTACTTC
TRBD1	TRBV28	NA	TRBJ2-1	CASSPDRGHFEYNEQFF	TGTGCCAGCAGTCCCGACAGGGGGCACTTTGAATACAATGAGCAGTTCTTC
NA	TRBV7-2	NA	TRBJ1-5	CASSLVRGSQPQHF	TGTGCCAGCAGCTTAGTCAGGGGTAGTCAGCCCCAGCATTTT
NA	TRBV10-2	NA	TRBJ2-3	CASSRRTSTDTQYF	TGCGCCAGCAGCCGACGGACTAGCACAGATACGCAGTATTTT
NA	TRBV30	NA	TRBJ1-1	CAWSGEGRAFF	TGTGCCTGGAGTGGGGAGGGCCGGGCTTTCTTT
TRBD1	TRBV2	NA	TRBJ1-4	CASSETGVGEKLFF	TGTGCCAGCAGTGAGACAGGGGTTGGTGAAAAACTGTTTTTT
NA	TRBV2	NA	TRBJ1-1	CASSGGRAYTEAFF	TGTGCCAGCAGTGGAGGCAGGGCCTACACTGAAGCTTTCTTT
NA	TRBV5-1	NA	TRBJ2-1	CASSLLGLGEQFF	TGCGCCAGCAGCTTGCTGGGCCTTGGGGAGCAGTTCTTC
TRBD2	TRBV27	few	TRBJ2-3	CASSLALAGTDTQYF	TGTGCCAGCAGTTTGGCACTAGCGGGAACAGATACGCAGTATTTT
NA	TRBV5-1	once	TRBJ2-1	CASSRSANNNEQFF	TGCGCCAGCAGCCGAAGCGCCAACAACAATGAGCAGTTCTTC
TRBD2	TRBV7-2	NA	TRBJ2-3	CASRGLGTDTQYF	TGTGCCAGCAGGGGACTAGGGACAGATACGCAGTATTTT
TRBD2	TRBV2	NA	TRBJ2-1	CASSRSGGSYNEQFF	TGTGCCAGCAGTCGAAGCGGGGGCTCCTACAATGAGCAGTTCTTC
TRBD1	TRBV5-1	NA	TRBJ2-3	CASSYRQGYSDTQYF	TGCGCCAGCAGCTACCGACAGGGTTATTCAGATACGCAGTATTTT
TRBD1	TRBV5-1	NA	TRBJ1-6	CASRGTANYSPLHF	TGCGCCAGCAGAGGGACAGCCAATTATTCACCCCTCCACTTT
TRBD1	TRBV7-2	NA	TRBJ2-1	CASSYRGSYNEQFF	TGTGCCAGCAGCTACAGGGGCTCCTACAATGAGCAGTTCTTC